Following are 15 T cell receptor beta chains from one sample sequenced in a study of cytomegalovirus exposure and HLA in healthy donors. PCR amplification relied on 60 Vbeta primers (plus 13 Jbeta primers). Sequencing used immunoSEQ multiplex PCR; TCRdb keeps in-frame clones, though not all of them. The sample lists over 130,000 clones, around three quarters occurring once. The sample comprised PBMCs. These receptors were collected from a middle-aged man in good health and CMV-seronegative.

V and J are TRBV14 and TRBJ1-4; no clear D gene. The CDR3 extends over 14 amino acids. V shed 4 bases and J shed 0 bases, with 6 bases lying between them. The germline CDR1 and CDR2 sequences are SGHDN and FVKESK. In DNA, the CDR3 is TGTGCCAGCAGCCCGAGGGCAACTAATGAAAAACTGTTTTTT. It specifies CASSPRATNEKLFF.

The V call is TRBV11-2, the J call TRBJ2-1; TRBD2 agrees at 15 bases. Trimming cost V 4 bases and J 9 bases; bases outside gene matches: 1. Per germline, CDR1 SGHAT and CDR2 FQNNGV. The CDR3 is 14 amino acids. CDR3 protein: CASSSGLAGGEQFF. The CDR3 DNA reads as TGTGCCAGCAGCTCGGGACTAGCGGGAGGTGAGCAGTTCTTC.

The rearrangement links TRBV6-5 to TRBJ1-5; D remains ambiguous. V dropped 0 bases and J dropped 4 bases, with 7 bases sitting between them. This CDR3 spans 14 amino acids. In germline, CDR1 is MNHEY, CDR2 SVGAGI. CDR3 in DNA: TGTGCCAGCAGTTACTCTCGAGGGAATCAGCCCCAGCATTTT. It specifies CASSYSRGNQPQHF.

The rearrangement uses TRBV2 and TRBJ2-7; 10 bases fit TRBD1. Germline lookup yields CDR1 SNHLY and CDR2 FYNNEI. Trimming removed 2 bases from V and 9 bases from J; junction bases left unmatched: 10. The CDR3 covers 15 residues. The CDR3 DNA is TGTGCCAGCAGTGAATTTGACAGGGGGCTTAATGGGCAGTACTTC. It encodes CASSEFDRGLNGQYF.

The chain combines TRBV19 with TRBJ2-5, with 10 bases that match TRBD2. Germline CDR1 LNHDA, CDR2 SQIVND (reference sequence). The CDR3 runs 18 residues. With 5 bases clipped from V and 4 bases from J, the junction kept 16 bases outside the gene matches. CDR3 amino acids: CASSSRTSGPSPPETQYF. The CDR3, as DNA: TGTGCCAGTAGTTCCCGGACTAGCGGCCCTTCTCCCCCAGAGACCCAGTACTTC.

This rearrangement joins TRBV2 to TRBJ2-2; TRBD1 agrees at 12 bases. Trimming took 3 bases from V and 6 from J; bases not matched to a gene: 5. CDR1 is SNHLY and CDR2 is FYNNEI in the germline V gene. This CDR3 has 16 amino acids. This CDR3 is CASSDRDRGRPGELFF. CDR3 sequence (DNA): TGTGCCAGCAGTGACCGGGACAGGGGGCGCCCCGGGGAGCTGTTTTTT.

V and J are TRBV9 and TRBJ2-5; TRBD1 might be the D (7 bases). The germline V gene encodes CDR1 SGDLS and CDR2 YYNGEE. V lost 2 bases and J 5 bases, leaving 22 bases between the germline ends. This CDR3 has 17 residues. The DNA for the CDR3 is TGTGCCAGCAGCGTGGAGCAGGGGGGCTCCAGAGTGGAGACCCAGTACTTC. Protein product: CASSVEQGGSRVETQYF. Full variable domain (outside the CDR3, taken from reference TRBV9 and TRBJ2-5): DSGVTQTPKHLITATGQRVTLRCSPRSGDLSVYWYQQSLDQGLQFLIQYYNGEERAKGNILERFSAQQFPDLHSELNLSSLELGDSALYFCASSVEQGGSRVETQYFGPGTRLLVL.

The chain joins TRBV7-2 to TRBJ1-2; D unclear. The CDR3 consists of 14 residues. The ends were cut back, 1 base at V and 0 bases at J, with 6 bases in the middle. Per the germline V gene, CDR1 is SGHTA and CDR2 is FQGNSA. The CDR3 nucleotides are TGTGCCAGCAGCTTAGAGTCAGCTAACTATGGCTACACCTTC. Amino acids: CASSLESANYGYTF.

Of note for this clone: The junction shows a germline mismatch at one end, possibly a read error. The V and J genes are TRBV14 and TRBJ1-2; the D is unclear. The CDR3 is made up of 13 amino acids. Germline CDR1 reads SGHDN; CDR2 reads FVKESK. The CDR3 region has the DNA TGTGCCGGCAGCCAGGAGGTGGTAGGGGGCTACACCTTC. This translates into CAGSQEVVGGYTF.

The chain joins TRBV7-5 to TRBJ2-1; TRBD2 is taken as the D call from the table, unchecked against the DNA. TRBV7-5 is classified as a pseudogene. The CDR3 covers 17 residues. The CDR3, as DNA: TGTGTCAGAAGCTTAGGACCAGTGGGGCTAGCGGGGGGGGAGCAGTTCTTC. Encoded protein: CVRSLGPVGLAGGEQFF.

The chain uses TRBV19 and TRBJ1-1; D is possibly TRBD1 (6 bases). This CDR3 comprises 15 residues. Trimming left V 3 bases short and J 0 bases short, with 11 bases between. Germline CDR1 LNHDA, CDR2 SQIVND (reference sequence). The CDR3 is CASSMTGGMNTEAFF. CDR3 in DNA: TGTGCCAGTAGTATGACAGGTGGGATGAACACTGAAGCTTTCTTT.

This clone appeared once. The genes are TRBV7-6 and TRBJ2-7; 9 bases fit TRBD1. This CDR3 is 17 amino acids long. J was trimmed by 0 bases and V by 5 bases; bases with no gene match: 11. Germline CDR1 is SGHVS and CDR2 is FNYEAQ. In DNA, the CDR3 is TGTGCCAGCAGCCCTCGGGTACAGGGGGCATCCTCCTACGAGCAGTACTTC. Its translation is CASSPRVQGASSYEQYF.

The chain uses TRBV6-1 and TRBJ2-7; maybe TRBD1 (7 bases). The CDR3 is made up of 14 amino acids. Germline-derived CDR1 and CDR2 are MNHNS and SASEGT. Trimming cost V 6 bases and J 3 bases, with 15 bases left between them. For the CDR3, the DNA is TGTGCCAGCAGGGGGGGACAGATGGACTACGAGCAGTACTTC. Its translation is CASRGGQMDYEQYF.

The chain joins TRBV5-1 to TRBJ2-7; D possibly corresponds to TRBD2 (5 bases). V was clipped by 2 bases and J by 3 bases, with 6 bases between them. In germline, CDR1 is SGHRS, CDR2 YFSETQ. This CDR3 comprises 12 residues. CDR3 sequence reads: CASSFEGYEQYF. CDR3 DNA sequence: TGCGCCAGCAGCTTCGAGGGCTACGAGCAGTACTTC.

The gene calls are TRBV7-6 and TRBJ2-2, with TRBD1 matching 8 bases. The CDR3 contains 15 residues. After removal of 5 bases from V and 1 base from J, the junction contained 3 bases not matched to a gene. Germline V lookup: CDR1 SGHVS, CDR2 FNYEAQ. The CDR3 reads CASSLGQVNTGELFF. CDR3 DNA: TGTGCCAGCAGCCTGGGACAGGTGAACACCGGGGAGCTGTTTTTT.